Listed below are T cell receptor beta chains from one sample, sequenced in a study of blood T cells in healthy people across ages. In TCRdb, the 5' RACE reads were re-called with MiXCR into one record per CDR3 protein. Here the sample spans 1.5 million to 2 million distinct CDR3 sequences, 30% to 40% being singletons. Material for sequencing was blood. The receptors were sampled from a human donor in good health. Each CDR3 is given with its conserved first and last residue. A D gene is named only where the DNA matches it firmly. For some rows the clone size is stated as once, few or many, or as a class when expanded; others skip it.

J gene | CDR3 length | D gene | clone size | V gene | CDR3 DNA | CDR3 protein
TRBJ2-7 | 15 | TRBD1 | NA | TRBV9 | TGTGCCAGCAGCGTAGGAGGGGGACAGGGCCACGAGCAGTACTTC | CASSVGGGQGHEQYF
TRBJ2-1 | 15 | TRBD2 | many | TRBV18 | TGTGCCAGCTCACCCCCTAGCGGGGGCTACAATGAGCAGTTCTTC | CASSPPSGGYNEQFF
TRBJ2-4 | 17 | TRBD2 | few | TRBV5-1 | TGCGCCAGCAGCCCAACTAGCGGGGGGCTCCCGCAAAACATTCAGTACTTC | CASSPTSGGLPQNIQYF
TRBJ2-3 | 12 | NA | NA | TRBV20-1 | TGCAGTGCAACGGGGGAATCGGATACGCAGTATTTT | CSATGESDTQYF
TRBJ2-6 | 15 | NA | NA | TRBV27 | TGTGCCAGCAGTTGGAGAGGCTCTGGGGCCAACGTCCTGACTTTC | CASSWRGSGANVLTF
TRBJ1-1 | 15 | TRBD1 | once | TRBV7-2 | TGTGCCAGCAGCTTAGTGGTCAGGGGGCCCACTGAAGCTTTCTTT | CASSLVVRGPTEAFF
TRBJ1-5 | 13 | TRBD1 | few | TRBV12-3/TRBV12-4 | TGTGCCAGCAGTTGGACAGGGACTGGGCCCCAGCATTTT | CASSWTGTGPQHF
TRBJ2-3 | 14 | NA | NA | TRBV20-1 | TGCAGTGCTAGAGACGGGGGAAGCACAGATACGCAGTATTTT | CSARDGGSTDTQYF
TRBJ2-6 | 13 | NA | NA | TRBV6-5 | TGTGCCACCCTGTACTCTGGGGCCAACGTCCTGACTTTC | CATLYSGANVLTF
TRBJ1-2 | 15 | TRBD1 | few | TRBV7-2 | TGTGCCAGCAGCTTGAACAGGGGAGGTGACTATGGCTACACCTTC | CASSLNRGGDYGYTF
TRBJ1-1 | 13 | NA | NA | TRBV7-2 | TGTGCCAGCAGCTTTGGGCTCGTCACTGAAGCTTTCTTT | CASSFGLVTEAFF
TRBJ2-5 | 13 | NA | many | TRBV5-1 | TGTGCCAGCAGTTTGGTTAGCCGAGAGACCCAGTACTTC | CASSLVSRETQYF
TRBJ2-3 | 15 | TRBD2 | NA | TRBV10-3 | TGTGCCATCAGCCGAAGCGGGGAGACCACAGATACGCAGTATTTT | CAISRSGETTDTQYF
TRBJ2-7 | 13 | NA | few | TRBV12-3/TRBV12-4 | TGTGCCAGCGGAAGGGACTCTTACTACGAGCAGTACTTC | CASGRDSYYEQYF
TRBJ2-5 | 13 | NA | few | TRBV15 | TGTGCCACCAGCAGAGAGAATAGAGAGACCCAGTACTTC | CATSRENRETQYF
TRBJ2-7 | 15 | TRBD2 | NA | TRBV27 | TGTGCCAGCAGTTTATGGGCTAGCGGGGACTACGAGCAGTACTTC | CASSLWASGDYEQYF